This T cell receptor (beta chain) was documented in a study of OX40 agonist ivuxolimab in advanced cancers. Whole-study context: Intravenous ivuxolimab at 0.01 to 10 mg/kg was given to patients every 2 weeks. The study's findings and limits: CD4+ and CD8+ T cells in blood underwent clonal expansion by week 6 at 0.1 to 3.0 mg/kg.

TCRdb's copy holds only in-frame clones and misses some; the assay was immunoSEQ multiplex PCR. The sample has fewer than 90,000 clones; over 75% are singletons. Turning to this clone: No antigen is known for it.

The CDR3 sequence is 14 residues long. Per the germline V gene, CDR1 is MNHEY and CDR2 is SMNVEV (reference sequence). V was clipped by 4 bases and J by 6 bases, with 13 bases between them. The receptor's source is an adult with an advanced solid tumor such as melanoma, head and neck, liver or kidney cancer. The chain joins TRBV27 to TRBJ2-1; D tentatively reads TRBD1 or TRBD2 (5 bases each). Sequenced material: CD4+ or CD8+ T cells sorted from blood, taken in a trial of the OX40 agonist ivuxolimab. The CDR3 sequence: CASSSWDDPNEQFF. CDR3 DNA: TGTGCCAGCAGTTCATGGGACGACCCCAATGAGCAGTTCTTC.